The present T cell receptor beta chain was sequenced within a study of blood T cells in healthy people across ages. Then a second PCR, running about 6 to 12 cycles, was carried out with a sample-barcoded 5' primer and a J-beta primer mix. TCRdb reprocessed the 5' RACE reads via MiXCR and lists one record per CDR3 protein. The profile shows roughly 2 million distinct CDR3 sequences, 49% of them singletons. Overall study findings and caveats: There was no known CMV status for donors, so expanded clonotype changes were possibly confounded. Relative to aged donors, long-lived donors carried more naive CD4+ cells and displayed higher diversity.

A few counts support this clonotype. Its antigen is not identified. This TCR came from a woman in her 40s in good health. The specimen was blood.

The CDR3 spells CASSFEEYEQYF. CDR3 nucleotides: TGTGCCAGCAGCTTCGAAGAGTACGAGCAGTACTTC. The rearrangement links TRBV7-9 to TRBJ2-7; D call uncertain. Deletions cut 3 bases from V and 4 bases from J, with 7 bases between. CDR1 SEHNR and CDR2 FQNEAQ come from the germline V gene (reference sequence). This CDR3 has 12 amino acids.